This T cell receptor beta chain was sequenced in a study of CXCR3-negative and CXCR3-positive naive CD8 T cells. Note on this clonotype: The target antigen is unknown.

This CDR3 spans 15 amino acids. TRB cDNA was prepared as libraries by UMI-labeled 5' RACE. Reanalyzing the 5' RACE reads, TCRdb keeps one entry per CDR3 protein, without DNA. The sample has some 60,000 distinct CDR3 sequences, and its top ten clones hold roughly 0.58%. The study's findings and limits: Compared with CXCR3-negative naive cells, CXCR3-positive naive cells showed more hydrophobic TRB CDR3s.

V is TRBV12-3 or TRBV12-4 and J is TRBJ2-1; TCRdb designates TRBD1, a call that cannot be tested without DNA. The TCR sequence derives from a human donor in good health. Some clones in this sample may be carry-over from other donors' samples. Sequenced material: naive CXCR3+ CD8+ T cells from blood. Documented subset: CD45RO-CCR7+CD27+CD95- naive CD8+ T cells expressing CXCR3 (TNR3+). This CDR3 is CASSLGGSSYNEQFF.